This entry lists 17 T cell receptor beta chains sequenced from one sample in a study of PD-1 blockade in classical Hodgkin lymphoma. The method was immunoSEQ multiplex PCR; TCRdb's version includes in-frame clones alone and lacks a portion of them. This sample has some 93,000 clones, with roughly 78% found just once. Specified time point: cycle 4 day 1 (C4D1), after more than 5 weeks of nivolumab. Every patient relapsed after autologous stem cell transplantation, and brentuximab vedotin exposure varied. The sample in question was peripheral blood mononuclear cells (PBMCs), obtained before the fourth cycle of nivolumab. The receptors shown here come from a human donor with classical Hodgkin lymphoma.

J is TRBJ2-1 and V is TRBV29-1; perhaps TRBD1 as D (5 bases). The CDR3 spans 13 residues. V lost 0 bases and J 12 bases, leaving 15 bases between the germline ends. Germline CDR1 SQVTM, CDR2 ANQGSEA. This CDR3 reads CSVEEGPRQMQFF. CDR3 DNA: TGCAGCGTTGAAGAGGGGCCGAGACAGATGCAGTTCTTC.

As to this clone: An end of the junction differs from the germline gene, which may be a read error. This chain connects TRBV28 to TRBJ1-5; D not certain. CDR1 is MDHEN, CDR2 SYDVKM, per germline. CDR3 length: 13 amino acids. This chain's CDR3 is CVSRTPNVMTQHF. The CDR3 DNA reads TGTGTCAGCAGAACCCCTAACGTTATGACCCAGCATTTT. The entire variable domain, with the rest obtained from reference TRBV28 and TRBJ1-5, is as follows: DVKVTQSSRYLVKRTGEKVFLECVQDMDHENMFWYRQDPGLGLRLIYFSYDVKMKEKGDIPEGYSVSREKKERFSLILESASTNQTSMYLCVSRTPNVMTQHFGDGTRLSIL.

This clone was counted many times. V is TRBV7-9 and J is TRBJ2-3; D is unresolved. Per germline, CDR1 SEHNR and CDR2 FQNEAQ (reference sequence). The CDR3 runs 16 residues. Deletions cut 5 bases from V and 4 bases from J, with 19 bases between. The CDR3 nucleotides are TGTGCCAGCAGCCCTTACCTCTCAAATATCGCAGATACGCAGTATTTT. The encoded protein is CASSPYLSNIADTQYF.

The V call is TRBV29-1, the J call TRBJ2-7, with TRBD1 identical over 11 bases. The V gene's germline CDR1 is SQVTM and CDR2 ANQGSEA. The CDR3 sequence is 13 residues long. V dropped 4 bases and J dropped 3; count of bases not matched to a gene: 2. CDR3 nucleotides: TGCAGCGTTGGGGGACAGGGGGGCTACGAGCAGTACTTC. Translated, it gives CSVGGQGGYEQYF.

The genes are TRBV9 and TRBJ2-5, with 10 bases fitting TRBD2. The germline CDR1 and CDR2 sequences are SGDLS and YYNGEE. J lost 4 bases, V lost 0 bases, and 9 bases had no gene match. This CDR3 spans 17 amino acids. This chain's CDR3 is CASSVGPTAGGLETQYF. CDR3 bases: TGTGCCAGCAGCGTAGGCCCCACAGCGGGAGGGCTAGAGACCCAGTACTTC.

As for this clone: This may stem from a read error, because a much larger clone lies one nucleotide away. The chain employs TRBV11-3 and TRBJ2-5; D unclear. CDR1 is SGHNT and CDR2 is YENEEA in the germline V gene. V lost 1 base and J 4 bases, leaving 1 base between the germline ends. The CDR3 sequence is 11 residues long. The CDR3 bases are TGTGCCAGCAGCTTAGGAGAGACCCAGTACTTC. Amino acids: CASSLGETQYF.

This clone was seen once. The CDR3 bases are TGTGCCAGCAGTGCCCGAGATATACAAGAGACCCAGTACTTC. This gives the protein CASSARDIQETQYF. The chain joins TRBV25-1 to TRBJ2-5; no definite D call. Germline V gives CDR1 MGHDK, CDR2 SYGVNS. The CDR3 covers 14 residues. V shed 4 bases and J shed 2 bases, with 11 bases lying between them.

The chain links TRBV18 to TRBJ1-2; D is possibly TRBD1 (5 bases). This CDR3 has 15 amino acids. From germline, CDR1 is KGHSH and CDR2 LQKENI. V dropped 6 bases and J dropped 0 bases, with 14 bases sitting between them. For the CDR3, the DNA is TGTGCCAGCTCTCCCGAGACGGGGGCTAACTATGGCTACACCTTC. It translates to CASSPETGANYGYTF.

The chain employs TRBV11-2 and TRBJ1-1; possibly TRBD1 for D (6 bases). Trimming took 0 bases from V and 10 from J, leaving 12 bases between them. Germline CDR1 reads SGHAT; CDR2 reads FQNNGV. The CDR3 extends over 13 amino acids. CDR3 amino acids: CASSLDLQGRAFF. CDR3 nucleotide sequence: TGTGCCAGCAGCTTAGATCTGCAGGGGCGAGCTTTCTTT.

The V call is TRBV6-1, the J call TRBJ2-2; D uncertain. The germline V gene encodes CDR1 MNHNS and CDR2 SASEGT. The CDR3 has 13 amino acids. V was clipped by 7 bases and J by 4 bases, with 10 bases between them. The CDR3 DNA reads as TGTGCCAGCATCAAGACTGGCACCGGGGAGCTGTTTTTT. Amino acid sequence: CASIKTGTGELFF.

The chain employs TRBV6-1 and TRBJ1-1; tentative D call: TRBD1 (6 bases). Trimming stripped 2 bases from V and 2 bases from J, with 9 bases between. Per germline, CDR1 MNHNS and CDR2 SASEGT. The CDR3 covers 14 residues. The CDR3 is CASSERGQNTEAFF. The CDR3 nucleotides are TGTGCCAGCAGTGAAAGGGGACAAAACACTGAAGCTTTCTTT.

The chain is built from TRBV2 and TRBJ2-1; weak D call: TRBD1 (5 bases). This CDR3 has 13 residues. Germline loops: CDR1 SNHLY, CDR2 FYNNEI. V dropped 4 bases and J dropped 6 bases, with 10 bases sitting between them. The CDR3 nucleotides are TGTGCCAGCAGTGCAGGGCAGTTCAATGAGCAGTTCTTC. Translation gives CASSAGQFNEQFF.

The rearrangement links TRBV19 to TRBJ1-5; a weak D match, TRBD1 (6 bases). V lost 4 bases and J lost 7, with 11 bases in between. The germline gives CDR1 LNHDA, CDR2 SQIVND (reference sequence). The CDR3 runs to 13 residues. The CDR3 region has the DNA TGTGCCAGTAGTACCTACAGGGACCAGCCCCAGCATTTT. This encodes CASSTYRDQPQHF.

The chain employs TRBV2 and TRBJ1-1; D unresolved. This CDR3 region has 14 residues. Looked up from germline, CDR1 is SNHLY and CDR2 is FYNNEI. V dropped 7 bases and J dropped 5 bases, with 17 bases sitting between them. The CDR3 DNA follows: TGTGCCAGCAACCCTCTGCGTGAGTGGACTGAAGCTTTCTTT. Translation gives CASNPLREWTEAFF.

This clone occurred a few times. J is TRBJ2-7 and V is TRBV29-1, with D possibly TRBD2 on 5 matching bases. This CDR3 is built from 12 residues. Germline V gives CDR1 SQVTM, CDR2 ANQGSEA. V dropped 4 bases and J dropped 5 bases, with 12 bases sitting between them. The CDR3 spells CSVGTQTHEQYF. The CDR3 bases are TGCAGCGTTGGGACTCAGACTCACGAGCAGTACTTC.

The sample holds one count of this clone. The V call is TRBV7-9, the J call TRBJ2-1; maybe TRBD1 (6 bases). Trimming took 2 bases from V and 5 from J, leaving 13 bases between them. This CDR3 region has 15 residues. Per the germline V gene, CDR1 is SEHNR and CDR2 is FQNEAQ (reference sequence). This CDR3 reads CASSLFLGAHNEQFF. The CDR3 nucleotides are TGTGCCAGCAGCTTATTTTTGGGGGCACACAATGAGCAGTTCTTC.

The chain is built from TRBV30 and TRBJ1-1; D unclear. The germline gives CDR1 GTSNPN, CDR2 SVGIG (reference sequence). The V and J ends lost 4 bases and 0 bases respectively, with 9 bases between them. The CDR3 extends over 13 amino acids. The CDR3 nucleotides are TGTGCCTGGATAGGACGGCTGAACACTGAAGCTTTCTTT. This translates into CAWIGRLNTEAFF.